The 15 T cell receptor beta chains below come from one sample, sequenced in a study of T-cell memory formation after mild COVID-19. TCRdb reprocessed the 5' RACE reads with MiXCR, giving one entry per CDR3 protein. Of some 150,000 distinct CDR3 sequences listed, 6% to 7% are singletons. The source material was PBMCs or a T cell subset sorted from them (not recorded which). These receptor sequences come from an adult woman who had mild COVID-19 (a few samples of this study predate the infection). Cell type and time point are not known.

This clonotype was seen ten or more times. The chain couples TRBV11-1 to TRBJ1-1; D remains unclear. This CDR3 is 16 amino acids long. Trimming shortened V by 3 bases and J by 3 bases, and 17 bases separated the two germline ends. The germline V gene encodes CDR1 SGHAT and CDR2 FQDESV (reference sequence). CDR3 coding DNA: TGTGCCAGCAGCTTGCTAATTGGTTTTACGGACACTGAAGCTTTCTTT. The encoded protein is CASSLLIGFTDTEAFF.

This clonotype turned up a few times. This rearrangement joins TRBV11-2 to TRBJ2-4; D possibly corresponds to TRBD2 (5 bases). This CDR3 is 15 amino acids long. The germline V gene has CDR1 SGHAT and CDR2 FQNNGV. Trimming removed 5 bases at V and 0 bases at J, with 11 bases between. The CDR3 DNA sequence: TGTGCCAGCAGCCCGCTCACTAGAGCCAAAAACATTCAGTACTTC. This codes for CASSPLTRAKNIQYF.

The rearrangement uses TRBV7-2 and TRBJ2-1; D not resolved. This CDR3 spans 15 amino acids. The V gene's germline CDR1 is SGHTA and CDR2 FQGNSA. V lost 3 bases to trimming and J lost 0 bases, with 9 bases between them. The CDR3 is CASSFVAYSYNEQFF. The CDR3 DNA follows: TGTGCCAGCAGCTTCGTGGCCTACTCCTACAATGAGCAGTTCTTC.

This clonotype was seen more than once but under ten times. The rearrangement links TRBV7-9 to TRBJ1-4; 7 positions match TRBD1. V lost 5 bases and J lost 4; bases outside the gene matches: 4. The CDR3 consists of 14 residues. Per the germline V gene, CDR1 is SEHNR and CDR2 is FQNEAQ (reference sequence). The CDR3 bases are TGTGCCAGCAGCCCGGGACAGATTAATGAAAAACTGTTTTTT. Protein product: CASSPGQINEKLFF.

The V call is TRBV7-6, the J call TRBJ1-6; no definite D call. The V end was cut by 4 bases, the J end by 3 bases, with 7 bases between. Germline V gene lookup returns CDR1 SGHVS and CDR2 FNYEAQ. The CDR3 contains 14 residues. The CDR3 bases are TGTGCCAGCAGCTCCGGGATCTATAATTCACCCCTCCACTTT. Protein sequence: CASSSGIYNSPLHF. The full variable domain, completed using reference TRBV7-6 and TRBJ1-6, is GAGVSQSPRYKVTKRGQDVALRCDPISGHVSLYWYRQALGQGPEFLTYFNYEAQQDKSGLPNDRFSAERPEGSISTLTIQRTEQRDSAMYRCASSSGIYNSPLHFGNGTRLTVT.

V usage is TRBV7-8 and J usage is TRBJ1-2; TRBD1 aligns across 7 bases. This CDR3 is 15 amino acids long. Looked up from germline, CDR1 is SGHVS and CDR2 is FQNEAQ. Germline trimming cut 5 bases from V and 4 bases from J; bases unmatched to any gene: 10. This CDR3 reads CASSLMGGQSYGYTF. The CDR3, as DNA: TGTGCCAGCAGCCTAATGGGGGGACAGTCCTATGGCTACACCTTC.

This clonotype was seen ten or more times. V gene TRBV12-3 or TRBV12-4 combines with J gene TRBJ2-1; D remains ambiguous. The V end lost 4 bases, the J end lost 4 bases, and 8 bases lay between the germline ends. This CDR3 is built from 13 residues. The CDR3 DNA is TGTGCCAGCAGTTATACAGCGTACAATGAGCAGTTCTTC. Residues: CASSYTAYNEQFF.

This chain uses TRBV20-1 with TRBJ1-5; D gene ambiguous. Trimming cost V 3 bases and J 5 bases, with 17 bases left between them. Germline loops: CDR1 DFQATT, CDR2 SNEGSKA (reference sequence). This CDR3 region has 15 residues. The CDR3 DNA is TGCAGTGCTAGTAACATCGGACCAGGACATCAGCCCCAGCATTTT. This sequence encodes CSASNIGPGHQPQHF.

The table lists this clonotype with a few counts. The rearrangement links TRBV7-6 to TRBJ2-3; unclear D gene. CDR3 size: 13 residues. The V gene's germline CDR1 is SGHVS and CDR2 FNYEAQ. The germline V and J ends were trimmed by 4 bases and 0 bases, with 5 bases remaining between them. CDR3 sequence: CASSYTSTDTQYF. The CDR3 DNA reads TGTGCCAGCAGCTACACTAGCACAGATACGCAGTATTTT.

The chain uses TRBV7-9 and TRBJ1-2; tentatively, D is TRBD1 (6 bases). The CDR3 runs to 13 residues. Germline V gene lookup returns CDR1 SEHNR and CDR2 FQNEAQ (reference sequence). V was cut by 7 bases and J by 6 bases, with 15 bases left in between. Here the CDR3 DNA reads TGTGCCAGCACCCTAGCTGCAGGGGATGGCTACACCTTC. This sequence encodes CASTLAAGDGYTF.

The chain couples TRBV6-5 to TRBJ2-7; TRBD1 aligns across 10 bases. V was clipped by 2 bases and J by 3 bases; unmatched bases: 4. The CDR3 consists of 15 residues. The germline V gene encodes CDR1 MNHEY and CDR2 SVGAGI. CDR3 sequence: CASSYPGQGGYEQYF. The CDR3 DNA reads as TGTGCCAGCAGTTACCCTGGACAGGGGGGCTACGAGCAGTACTTC.

In its sample, this clonotype was seen many times. This chain links TRBV4-1 with TRBJ1-2, with 7 bases identical to TRBD1. The CDR3 sequence is 15 residues long. Germline-derived CDR1 and CDR2 are MGHRA and YSYEKL. V was pared by 1 base and J by 5 bases, with 7 bases of the junction left unmatched. DNA for the CDR3: TGCGCCAGCAGCCAAGGACAGGGTGGCTATTATGGCTACACCTTC. It yields the protein CASSQGQGGYYGYTF.

This clonotype was recorded many times. The chain uses TRBV7-9 and TRBJ2-5; TRBD1 matches 9 bases. CDR3 length equals 16 residues. CDR1 and CDR2 from the germline V gene are SEHNR and FQNEAQ (reference sequence). Unmatched junction bases numbered 9, after V lost 6 bases and J lost 1 base. CDR3 sequence (DNA): TGTGCCAGCAGATCCGGGACAGGGAAGGGCCAAGAGACCCAGTACTTC. Amino acids: CASRSGTGKGQETQYF.

This clonotype was observed at least ten times. This sequence joins TRBV7-2 and TRBJ2-7; TRBD2 agrees at 8 bases. Per the germline V gene, CDR1 is SGHTA and CDR2 is FQGNSA. This CDR3 contains 14 residues. V lost 3 bases and J lost 4; bases outside the gene matches: 5. CDR3 loop: CASSFSGRLYEQYF. CDR3 bases: TGTGCCAGCAGCTTCAGCGGGAGACTTTACGAGCAGTACTTC. Combining the CDR3 with reference TRBV7-2 and TRBJ2-7 gives the whole variable domain GAGVSQSPSNKVTEKGKDVELRCDPISGHTALYWYRQSLGQGLEFLIYFQGNSAPDKSGLPSDRFSAERTGGSVSTLTIQRTQQEDSAVYLCASSFSGRLYEQYFGPGTRLTVT.

This clonotype has more than one count but fewer than ten. The rearrangement joins TRBV14 to TRBJ1-2; no reliable D call. The germline CDR1 and CDR2 sequences are SGHDN and FVKESK. V gave up 0 bases and J gave up 3 bases, with 8 bases separating them. CDR3 length: 14 residues. The CDR3 is CASSQDRTYYGYTF. Here the CDR3 DNA reads TGTGCCAGCAGCCAAGACAGGACCTACTATGGCTACACCTTC.